The clone carrying this T cell receptor beta chain was counted between two and nine times. Its antigen is undetermined. TCRdb reprocessed the 5' RACE reads with MiXCR, giving one entry per CDR3 protein. The table shows about 470,000 distinct CDR3 sequences, with more than 20% occurring only once. This sample was included in a study of identical twins. Study-wide findings and caveats: Sequences that were beta out-of-frame showed weaker excess twin sharing.

CDR3 length equals 16 residues. Trimming at V came to 5 bases and at J to 4 bases, leaving 12 bases not matched to a gene. Germline loops: CDR1 SGHTA, CDR2 FQGNSA. Another study also made use of these data, one on T cells expressing NK-cell markers. That report notes: Within several experiments, an anti-gamma-delta TCR antibody kept the sorting limited to alpha-beta TCR T cells. NKG2C+ dominant clonotype frequencies in six or seven donors were roughly 1.0-7.5% of CD8+ T cells.

The sequence was obtained from a young woman in good health. This chain joins TRBV7-2 and TRBJ2-7; TRBD1 aligns across 9 bases. The sample comprised CD4+ T cells sorted from blood. The CDR3: CASSVQLGQGAYEQYF. DNA of the CDR3: TGTGCCAGCAGCGTCCAATTGGGACAGGGAGCTTACGAGCAGTACTTC. Variable domain in full (rest from reference TRBV7-2 and TRBJ2-7): GAGVSQSPSNKVTEKGKDVELRCDPISGHTALYWYRQSLGQGLEFLIYFQGNSAPDKSGLPSDRFSAERTGGSVSTLTIQRTQQEDSAVYLCASSVQLGQGAYEQYFGPGTRLTVT.